Listed below are T cell receptor beta chains from one sample, sequenced in a study of OX40 agonist ivuxolimab in advanced cancers. Repertoires were generated with immunoSEQ multiplex PCR, while TCRdb's copy carries only in-frame clones and drops some. The sample holds about 60,000 clones; roughly nine tenths are singletons and the top ten take roughly 4.1%. The source material was CD4+ or CD8+ T cells sorted from blood, sampled in a trial of the OX40 agonist ivuxolimab. The receptor source for this set is an adult with an advanced solid tumor such as melanoma, head and neck, liver or kidney cancer. The CDR3 runs from the conserved cysteine through the conserved F or W. A D gene is named only where the DNA matches it firmly. Size is omitted from some rows. Given values are once, few, many or a class for expanded clones.

V	D	J	size	CDR3	DNA
TRBV2	TRBD1	TRBJ2-1	-	CATDTGTADNEQFF	TGTGCCACTGACACTGGGACAGCTGACAATGAGCAGTTCTTC
TRBV5-1	-	TRBJ2-1	-	CASSYQQNNEQFF	TGCGCCAGCAGCTATCAGCAGAACAATGAGCAGTTCTTC
TRBV7-9	-	TRBJ2-2	-	CASSPGGTGELFF	TGTGCCAGCAGCCCAGGAGGGACCGGGGAGCTGTTTTTT
TRBV5-6	TRBD2	TRBJ2-7	-	CASSSELSGRAHEQYF	TGTGCCAGCAGCTCCGAGCTTAGCGGGAGGGCCCACGAGCAGTACTTC
TRBV28	-	TRBJ2-3	few	CASSLVSGTAGVSTDTQYF	TGTGCCAGCAGTTTAGTTTCGGGGACAGCGGGGGTGAGCACAGATACGCAGTATTTT
TRBV2	TRBD1	TRBJ1-5	once	CASRGTGDVFYSNQPQHF	TGTGCCAGCAGAGGGACAGGGGACGTCTTTTATAGCAATCAGCCCCAGCATTTT
TRBV15	-	TRBJ1-1	once	CATSSHRDPFTEAFF	TGTGCCACCAGCAGCCACAGGGACCCCTTCACTGAAGCTTTCTTT
TRBV6-5	-	TRBJ1-1	-	CASSYGFGTEAFF	TGTGCCAGCAGTTACGGGTTCGGCACTGAAGCTTTCTTT
TRBV7-6	TRBD1	TRBJ2-5	-	CASSSGTGQETQYF	TGTGCCAGCAGCTCTGGGACAGGGCAAGAGACCCAGTACTTC
TRBV13	TRBD2	TRBJ2-5	-	CASSLGGLYQETQYF	TGTGCCAGCAGCTTAGGGGGACTATATCAAGAGACCCAGTACTTC
TRBV11-3	-	TRBJ2-2	-	CASSPRWGSAGELFF	TGTGCCAGCAGCCCCCGCTGGGGGTCCGCCGGGGAGCTGTTTTTT
TRBV6-4	TRBD2	TRBJ2-2	-	CASSDRTSGRMNTGELFF	TGTGCCAGCAGTGACAGGACTAGCGGGCGAATGAACACCGGGGAGCTGTTTTTT
TRBV19	-	TRBJ2-1	-	CASSGTAEGYEQFF	TGTGCCAGTAGTGGGACGGCTGAGGGCTATGAGCAGTTCTTC
TRBV6-6	-	TRBJ2-1	once	CASASREQFF	TGTGCCAGCGCTTCACGGGAGCAGTTCTTC
TRBV6-1	TRBD2	TRBJ2-1	-	CASSGGLAARWGSYNEQFF	TGTGCCAGCAGTGGGGGACTAGCGGCAAGGTGGGGCTCCTACAATGAGCAGTTCTTC
TRBV21-1	-	TRBJ2-2	-	CASSKAGRADTGELFF	TGTGCCAGCAGCAAAGCTGGGAGGGCGGACACCGGGGAGCTGTTTTTT
TRBV30	-	TRBJ1-1	-	CAWSEGGREAFF	TGTGCCTGGAGTGAAGGGGGTCGGGAAGCTTTCTTT
TRBV29-1	-	TRBJ1-1	-	CSVEVRRAEAFF	TGCAGCGTTGAAGTCCGACGAGCCGAAGCTTTCTTT
TRBV28	-	TRBJ1-2	-	CASSLGRGGYGYTF	TGTGCCAGCAGTTTAGGCAGGGGAGGCTATGGCTACACCTTC
TRBV4-2	TRBD2	TRBJ2-1	-	CASSQLRGGFDEQFF	TGTGCCAGCAGCCAACTACGGGGGGGTTTCGATGAGCAGTTCTTC
TRBV30	-	TRBJ1-1	once	CAWKPGGSLNTEAFF	TGTGCCTGGAAGCCTGGAGGGAGCCTGAACACTGAAGCTTTCTTT
TRBV6-4	TRBD2	TRBJ2-2	many	CASSGLAETGELFF	TGTGCCAGCAGTGGACTAGCGGAGACCGGGGAGCTGTTTTTT
TRBV25-1	-	TRBJ2-7	-	CASASPGSYEQYF	TGTGCCAGCGCCTCTCCGGGCTCCTACGAGCAGTACTTC
TRBV19	-	TRBJ2-1	once	CASSHLAPRGYNEQFF	TGTGCCAGTAGCCACCTAGCGCCTCGGGGCTACAATGAGCAGTTCTTC
TRBV29-1	-	TRBJ2-1	-	CSVLDPRGTDYNEQFF	TGCAGCGTTTTAGACCCGCGGGGAACAGACTACAATGAGCAGTTCTTC
TRBV9	TRBD2	TRBJ2-1	-	CASSGEGRGDNEQFF	TGTGCCAGCAGCGGGGAGGGCCGGGGAGACAATGAGCAGTTCTTC
TRBV4-2	TRBD2	TRBJ2-3	once	CASRDASGGAEGVTQYF	TGTGCCAGCAGGGACGCTAGCGGGGGGGCCGAGGGGGTTACGCAGTATTTT
TRBV7-9	-	TRBJ2-3	-	CASTGGASTDTQYF	TGTGCCAGCACGGGCGGAGCCAGCACAGATACGCAGTATTTT
TRBV5-5	-	TRBJ1-2	-	CASSLDKNYGYTF	TGTGCCAGCAGCTTGGACAAAAACTATGGCTACACCTTC
TRBV19	TRBD1	TRBJ2-2	-	CASSIWDRAGELFF	TGTGCCAGTAGTATATGGGACAGGGCCGGGGAGCTGTTTTTT
TRBV4-3	TRBD2	TRBJ2-7	-	CASSQDQGLATYEQYF	TGCGCCAGCAGCCAAGATCAAGGACTAGCTACTTACGAGCAGTACTTC
TRBV4-1	-	TRBJ1-1	-	CASSAPGEEAFF	TGCGCCAGCAGCGCCCCGGGGGAGGAAGCTTTCTTT
TRBV11-2	-	TRBJ2-2	-	CASSLDRGRNGELFF	TGTGCCAGCAGCTTAGACCGGGGGCGAAACGGGGAGCTGTTTTTT
TRBV11-3	TRBD1	TRBJ2-1	-	CASSLWGVGQGLAYNEQFF	TGTGCCAGCAGCTTATGGGGGGTAGGACAGGGTCTAGCCTACAATGAGCAGTTCTTC
TRBV5-4	TRBD2	TRBJ2-7	-	CASSFAGGGDEQYF	TGTGCCAGCAGCTTTGCGGGGGGTGGGGACGAGCAGTACTTC
TRBV5-1	TRBD1	TRBJ2-3	-	CASSLDVQGASTDTQYF	TGCGCCAGCAGCTTGGATGTACAGGGGGCTAGCACAGATACGCAGTATTTT
TRBV7-9	-	TRBJ1-2	-	CASSPPGIHGYTF	TGTGCCAGCAGCCCCCCGGGAATCCATGGCTACACCTTC
TRBV13	-	TRBJ2-1	-	CATTGGGNNEQFF	TGTGCCACCACGGGCGGGGGCAACAATGAGCAGTTCTTC
TRBV19	-	TRBJ2-2	-	CASSIGFGGTGELFF	TGTGCCAGTAGTATAGGGTTTGGTGGTACCGGGGAGCTGTTTTTT
TRBV29-1	-	TRBJ1-2	-	CSVAGAYGYTF	TGCAGCGTTGCAGGGGCCTATGGCTACACCTTC
TRBV4-1	-	TRBJ1-4	-	CASSQESQVGGNEKLFF	TGCGCCAGCAGCCAAGAATCGCAGGTTGGGGGAAATGAAAAACTGTTTTTT
TRBV4-1	-	TRBJ1-2	-	CASSQVVGHNYGYTF	TGCGCCAGCAGCCAAGTGGTGGGACATAACTATGGCTACACCTTC
TRBV6-5	TRBD2	TRBJ2-1	-	CASSSSGYFYNEQFF	TGTGCCAGCAGTTCTAGCGGATACTTCTACAATGAGCAGTTCTTC
TRBV29-1	TRBD2	TRBJ2-1	-	CSVATGLAGLQFF	TGCAGCGTTGCAACGGGACTAGCGGGCCTACAGTTCTTC
TRBV28	TRBD2	TRBJ2-2	-	CASHSGGMYTGELFF	TGTGCCAGCCATAGCGGGGGGATGTACACCGGGGAGCTGTTTTTT
TRBV28	-	TRBJ2-3	-	CASSLLRVDTQYF	TGTGCCAGCAGTTTATTGAGGGTAGATACGCAGTATTTT
TRBV5-4	-	TRBJ1-1	-	CASSLAQEAFF	TGTGCCAGCAGCTTGGCTCAGGAAGCTTTCTTT
TRBV11-2	TRBD2	TRBJ2-3	-	CASSSALSGGGTDTQYF	TGTGCCAGCAGCTCCGCCCTTAGCGGGGGGGGGACAGATACGCAGTATTTT
TRBV9	-	TRBJ2-7	-	CASSVDSGRGNYEQYF	TGTGCCAGCAGCGTAGATTCTGGACGGGGTAACTACGAGCAGTACTTC
TRBV7-9	TRBD1	TRBJ2-7	-	CASSSSGTASHEQYF	TGTGCCAGCAGCTCCTCCGGGACAGCCTCCCACGAGCAGTACTTC
TRBV29-1	-	TRBJ1-1	-	CSAGDGEAFF	TGCAGCGCGGGGGACGGTGAAGCTTTCTTT
TRBV6-5	-	TRBJ1-2	once	CASSYSGTLYGYTF	TGTGCCAGCAGTTACTCAGGGACACTCTATGGCTACACCTTC
TRBV9	-	TRBJ2-2	-	CASSVDLGGAGELFF	TGTGCCAGCAGCGTGGACCTGGGGGGCGCCGGGGAGCTGTTTTTT
TRBV7-9	TRBD1	TRBJ1-1	-	CASSHGQGVTEAFF	TGTGCCAGCAGTCACGGACAGGGGGTCACTGAAGCTTTCTTT
TRBV11-3	-	TRBJ1-1	-	CASSLDLIRLNTEAFF	TGTGCCAGCAGCTTAGATCTTATCCGGCTTAACACTGAAGCTTTCTTT
TRBV6-5	-	TRBJ1-1	once	CASIIRGLNTEAFF	TGTGCCAGCATCATCCGGGGGCTGAACACTGAAGCTTTCTTT